Below are 22 T cell receptor beta chains sequenced from a single sample in a study of blood T cell repertoires in COVID-19. TCRdb's copy holds only in-frame clones and misses some; the assay was immunoSEQ multiplex PCR. The sample lists over 120,000 clones; roughly nine tenths were seen once. Sequencing was performed on peripheral blood. All receptors come from a human donor in a cohort sampled during active COVID-19.

The chain joins TRBV6-4 to TRBJ2-2; D perhaps matches TRBD1 (5 bases). Germline V gene sequence: CDR1 MRHNA, CDR2 SNTAGT. The CDR3 length is 14 residues. The V and J ends lost 3 bases and 6 bases respectively, with 11 bases between them. CDR3 sequence reads: CASSDSKGSGELFF. CDR3 DNA sequence: TGTGCCAGCAGTGATAGTAAGGGGTCCGGGGAGCTGTTTTTT.

This clone was seen only once. The gene calls are TRBV5-8 and TRBJ2-5; possible D gene TRBD1, 6 bases. Trimming took 5 bases from V and 5 from J, leaving 13 bases between them. Germline V CDR1 and CDR2: SGHTS, YDEGEE. The CDR3 has 13 amino acids. CDR3 nucleotide sequence: TGTGCCAGCAGGTCAGGGGCAGGGGAGACCCAGTACTTC. Translation: CASRSGAGETQYF.

The gene calls are TRBV9 and TRBJ1-3; a weak D match, TRBD1 (5 bases). The CDR3 covers 12 residues. Germline V lookup: CDR1 SGDLS, CDR2 YYNGEE. Trimming pared 5 bases from V and 9 bases from J, leaving 12 bases between. CDR3 sequence reads: CASRSGGGTIYF. The CDR3 DNA follows: TGTGCCAGCAGGTCCGGCGGGGGCACCATATATTTT.

The rearrangement joins TRBV6-4 to TRBJ2-1; 9 bases map to TRBD2. The V segment lost 3 bases and the J segment 4 bases; nucleotides outside the gene matches: 4. CDR1 is MRHNA and CDR2 is SNTAGT in the germline V gene. This CDR3 has 15 residues. The chain's CDR3 is CASSEGGGGYNEQFF. The CDR3 bases are TGTGCCAGCAGTGAGGGCGGGGGGGGTTACAATGAGCAGTTCTTC.

This chain joins TRBV27 and TRBJ1-5; 9 positions agree with TRBD1. CDR1 MNHEY and CDR2 SMNVEV come from the germline V gene (reference sequence). The CDR3 spans 22 residues. Trimming removed 1 base from V and 2 bases from J; junction bases left unmatched: 21. CDR3 amino acids: CASSLLPPTGGALNFRNQPQHF. Written as DNA, the CDR3 is TGTGCCAGCAGTTTATTGCCCCCAACAGGGGGCGCGTTGAATTTTCGCAATCAGCCCCAGCATTTT.

The chain recombines TRBV7-2 with TRBJ1-1; 7 bases map to TRBD1. CDR1 is SGHTA and CDR2 is FQGNSA in the germline V gene. With 0 bases clipped from V and 2 bases from J, the junction kept 6 bases outside the gene matches. The CDR3 runs to 16 residues. The CDR3 spells CASSLARTGLNTEAFF. For the CDR3, the DNA is TGTGCCAGCAGCTTAGCTCGGACAGGCCTTAACACTGAAGCTTTCTTT.

The chain joins TRBV6-5 to TRBJ1-4; weak D call: TRBD1 (6 bases). V dropped 6 bases and J dropped 4 bases, with 12 bases sitting between them. Germline V CDR1 and CDR2: MNHEY, SVGAGI. This CDR3 has 14 amino acids. CDR3 bases: TGTGCCAGCAGCCAAACAGGGCTTAATGAAAAACTGTTTTTT. Protein product: CASSQTGLNEKLFF.

The V and J genes are TRBV5-1 and TRBJ1-1, with D possibly matching TRBD1 (6 bases). V gave up 4 bases and J gave up 5 bases, with 18 bases separating them. This CDR3 contains 15 residues. Germline lookup yields CDR1 SGHRS and CDR2 YFSETQ. The CDR3 nucleotides read TGCGCCAGCAGCCCCCTCGGGGGGGCTAGAACTGAAGCTTTCTTT. Amino acid sequence: CASSPLGGARTEAFF.

The chain carries TRBV6-6 and TRBJ1-1, with a tentative D call TRBD1 (5 bases). CDR1 is MNHNY and CDR2 is SVGAGI in the germline V gene (reference sequence). This CDR3 comprises 14 residues. Trimming pared 6 bases from V and 2 bases from J, leaving 13 bases between. Here the CDR3 reads CASRGQVGNTEAFF. CDR3 in DNA: TGTGCCAGCAGGGGGCAGGTTGGAAACACTGAAGCTTTCTTT.

This chain links TRBV5-4 with TRBJ2-5; D call uncertain. CDR3 length: 11 amino acids. V lost 5 bases and J lost 5, with 7 bases in between. Germline V gene lookup returns CDR1 SGHNT and CDR2 YYREEE (reference sequence). CDR3 amino acids: CASSLAETQYF. In DNA form, the CDR3 reads TGTGCCAGCAGTCTGGCCGAGACCCAGTACTTC.

The gene calls are TRBV2 and TRBJ2-3; TRBD1 agrees at 8 bases. J gave up 1 base and V 5 bases, and 5 bases lay outside the gene matches. The CDR3 is 15 amino acids. Germline V gene lookup returns CDR1 SNHLY and CDR2 FYNNEI. The CDR3 bases are TGTGCCAGCAGTACCTCGACAGGGGGCACAGATACGCAGTATTTT. The encoded protein is CASSTSTGGTDTQYF. Full variable domain (outside the CDR3, taken from reference TRBV2 and TRBJ2-3): EPEVTQTPSHQVTQMGQEVILRCVPISNHLYFYWYRQILGQKVEFLVSFYNNEISEKSEIFDDQFSVERPDGSNFTLKIRSTKLEDSAMYFCASSTSTGGTDTQYFGPGTRLTVL.

J is TRBJ1-2 and V is TRBV2; D is unresolved. V lost 7 bases to trimming and J lost 2 bases, with 11 bases between them. Germline-derived CDR1 and CDR2 are SNHLY and FYNNEI. The CDR3 is made up of 13 amino acids. In nucleotides, the CDR3 is TGTGCCAGCAAGAGCGATACCAACTATGGCTACACCTTC. The encoded protein is CASKSDTNYGYTF.

The gene calls are TRBV18 and TRBJ2-7, with 7 bases identical to TRBD1. The germline gives CDR1 KGHSH, CDR2 LQKENI. Trimming removed 4 bases from V and 5 bases from J; junction bases left unmatched: 8. The CDR3 sequence is 14 residues long. This CDR3 is CASSRSGTEDEQYF. The CDR3 DNA follows: TGTGCCAGCTCACGCTCCGGGACAGAGGACGAGCAGTACTTC.

The chain employs TRBV30 and TRBJ1-2; tentative D call: TRBD1 (6 bases). The CDR3 consists of 12 residues. V lost 5 bases to trimming and J lost 3 bases, with 10 bases between them. CDR1 GTSNPN and CDR2 SVGIG come from the germline V gene (reference sequence). The CDR3 coding sequence is TGTGCCTGGTGGGGGGGCTACTATGGCTACACCTTC. Its protein is CAWWGGYYGYTF. Together with reference TRBV30 and TRBJ1-2, the CDR3 gives the full variable domain: SQTIHQWPATLVQPVGSPLSLECTVEGTSNPNLYWYRQAAGRGLQLLFYSVGIGQISSEVPQNLSASRPQDRQFILSSKKLLLSDSGFYLCAWWGGYYGYTFGSGTRLTVV.

V and J are TRBV27 and TRBJ1-6, with no clear D. The CDR3 runs 14 residues. V was pared by 3 bases and J by 9 bases, with 12 bases between. Germline V CDR1 and CDR2: MNHEY, SMNVEV (reference sequence). The DNA for the CDR3 is TGTGCCAGCAGTTTCAACGGAGCTTCTTCACCCCTCCACTTT. Its translation is CASSFNGASSPLHF.

The rearrangement links TRBV27 to TRBJ1-2, with D possibly being TRBD1 (6 bases). Germline CDR1 MNHEY, CDR2 SMNVEV (reference sequence). The germline V and J ends were trimmed by 6 bases and 6 bases, with 14 bases remaining between them. This CDR3 contains 13 residues. CDR3 in amino acids: CASSQRPGDGYTF. The CDR3, as DNA: TGTGCCAGCAGCCAACGTCCAGGGGATGGCTACACCTTC.

The gene calls are TRBV6-4 and TRBJ2-1; 10 bases fit TRBD2. V trimming: 3 bases; J trimming: 16 bases; junction bases outside the gene matches: 12. The CDR3 covers 14 residues. The germline gives CDR1 MRHNA, CDR2 SNTAGT. CDR3 nucleotides: TGTGCCAGCAGTGAATCAGCGGGGGGGTCCTCGATTTTCTTC. It encodes CASSESAGGSSIFF.

The chain couples TRBV3-1 (or the pseudogene TRBV3-2) to TRBJ2-3; the D is unclear. The CDR3 consists of 13 residues. Trimming shortened V by 0 bases and J by 2 bases, and 3 bases separated the two germline ends. Germline V gene lookup returns CDR1 LGHDT and CDR2 YNNKEL (reference sequence). In nucleotides, the CDR3 is TGTGCCAGCAGCCAAGACTTCACAGATACGCAGTATTTT. Translation: CASSQDFTDTQYF.

The chain is built from TRBV5-1 and TRBJ1-6, with TRBD1 identical over 10 bases. Trimming cost V 0 bases and J 10 bases; bases outside gene matches: 7. The CDR3 loop spans 16 amino acids. Germline CDR1 SGHRS, CDR2 YFSETQ. CDR3 nucleotide sequence: TGCGCCAGCAGCTTGGATTCGACAGGGGGCCGATCACCCCTCCACTTT. Protein sequence: CASSLDSTGGRSPLHF.

This chain connects TRBV3-1 (or the pseudogene TRBV3-2) to TRBJ1-1, with 7 bases identical to TRBD1. The CDR3 consists of 15 residues. V dropped 2 bases and J dropped 1; count of bases not matched to a gene: 4. Germline V lookup: CDR1 LGHDT, CDR2 YNNKEL (reference sequence). The DNA for the CDR3 is TGTGCCAGCAGCCAAAGCAGGACAGGGAACACTGAAGCTTTCTTT. Translating it yields CASSQSRTGNTEAFF.

The chain joins TRBV5-5 to TRBJ1-1; D uncertain. There are 14 residues in the CDR3. Per germline, CDR1 SGHKS and CDR2 YYEKEE (reference sequence). The V end was cut by 5 bases, the J end by 7 bases, with 18 bases between. CDR3 region: CASSRVALSIEAFF. The CDR3 DNA sequence: TGTGCCAGCAGTCGAGTAGCTTTGTCCATTGAAGCTTTCTTT.

This chain joins TRBV6-5 and TRBJ2-7; 10 bases align to TRBD2. The CDR3 has 15 residues. With 5 bases clipped from V and 5 bases from J, the junction kept 9 bases outside the gene matches. Germline V gene sequence: CDR1 MNHEY, CDR2 SVGAGI. The CDR3 loop reads CASSKFGLAGDEQYF. As DNA, the CDR3 is TGTGCCAGCAGTAAATTCGGTCTAGCGGGGGACGAGCAGTACTTC.